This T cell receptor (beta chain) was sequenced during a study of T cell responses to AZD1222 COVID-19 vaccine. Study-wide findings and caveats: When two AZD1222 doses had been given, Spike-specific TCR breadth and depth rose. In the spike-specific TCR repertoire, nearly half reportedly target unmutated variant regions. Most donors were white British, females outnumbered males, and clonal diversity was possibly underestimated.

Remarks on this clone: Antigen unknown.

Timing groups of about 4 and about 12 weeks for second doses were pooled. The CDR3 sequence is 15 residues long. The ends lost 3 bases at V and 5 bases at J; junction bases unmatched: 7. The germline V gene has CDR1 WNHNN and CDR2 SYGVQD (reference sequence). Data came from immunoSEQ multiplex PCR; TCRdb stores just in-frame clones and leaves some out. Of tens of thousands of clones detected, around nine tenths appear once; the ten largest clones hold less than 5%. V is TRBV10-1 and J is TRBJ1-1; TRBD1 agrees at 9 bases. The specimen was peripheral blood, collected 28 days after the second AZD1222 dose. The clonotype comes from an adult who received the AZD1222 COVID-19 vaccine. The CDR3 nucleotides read TGCGCCAGCAGTGAAAGGGGACAGGGAAAAACTGAAGCTTTCTTT. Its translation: CASSERGQGKTEAFF.